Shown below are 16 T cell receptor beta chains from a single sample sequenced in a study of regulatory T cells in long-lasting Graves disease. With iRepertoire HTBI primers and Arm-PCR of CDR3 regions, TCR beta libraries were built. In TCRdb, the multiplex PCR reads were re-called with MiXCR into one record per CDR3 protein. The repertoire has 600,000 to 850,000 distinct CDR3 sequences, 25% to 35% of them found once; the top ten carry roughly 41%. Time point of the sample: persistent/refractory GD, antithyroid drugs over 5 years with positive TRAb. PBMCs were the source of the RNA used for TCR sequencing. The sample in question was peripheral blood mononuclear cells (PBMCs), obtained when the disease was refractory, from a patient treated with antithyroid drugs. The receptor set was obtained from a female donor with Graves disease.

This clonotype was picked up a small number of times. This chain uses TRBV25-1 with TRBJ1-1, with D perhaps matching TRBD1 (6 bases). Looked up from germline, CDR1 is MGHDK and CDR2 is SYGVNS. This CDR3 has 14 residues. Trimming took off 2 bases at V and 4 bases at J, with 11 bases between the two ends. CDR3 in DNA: TGTGCCAGCAGTGAAACAGGGATAGGCACTGAAGCTTTCTTT. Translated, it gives CASSETGIGTEAFF.

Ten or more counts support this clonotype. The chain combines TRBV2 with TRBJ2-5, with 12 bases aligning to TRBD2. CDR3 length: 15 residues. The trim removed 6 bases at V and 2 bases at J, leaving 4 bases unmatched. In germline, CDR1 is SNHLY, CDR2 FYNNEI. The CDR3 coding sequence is TGTGCCAGCAGCGGGACTAGCGGGTATCAAGAGACCCAGTACTTC. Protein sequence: CASSGTSGYQETQYF. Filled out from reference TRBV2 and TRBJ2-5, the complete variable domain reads EPEVTQTPSHQVTQMGQEVILRCVPISNHLYFYWYRQILGQKVEFLVSFYNNEISEKSEIFDDQFSVERPDGSNFTLKIRSTKLEDSAMYFCASSGTSGYQETQYFGPGTRLLVL.

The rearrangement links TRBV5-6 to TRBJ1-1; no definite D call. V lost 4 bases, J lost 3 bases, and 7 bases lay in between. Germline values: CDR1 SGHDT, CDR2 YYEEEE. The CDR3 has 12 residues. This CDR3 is CASSLYDTEAFF. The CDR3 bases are TGTGCCAGCAGCCTTTACGACACTGAAGCTTTCTTT.

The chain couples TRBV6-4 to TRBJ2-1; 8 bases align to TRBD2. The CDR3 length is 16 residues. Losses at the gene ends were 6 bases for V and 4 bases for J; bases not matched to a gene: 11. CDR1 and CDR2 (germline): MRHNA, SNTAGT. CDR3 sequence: CASSLTAGVIYNEQFF. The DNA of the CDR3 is TGTGCCAGCAGCCTCACAGCGGGAGTGATATACAATGAGCAGTTCTTC.

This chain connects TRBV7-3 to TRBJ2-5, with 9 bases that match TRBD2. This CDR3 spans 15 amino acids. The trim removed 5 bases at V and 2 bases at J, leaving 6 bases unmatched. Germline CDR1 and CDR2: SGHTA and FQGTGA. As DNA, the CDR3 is TGTGCCAGCAGCCGCGGGACTAGCCGACAAGAGACCCAGTACTTC. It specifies CASSRGTSRQETQYF.

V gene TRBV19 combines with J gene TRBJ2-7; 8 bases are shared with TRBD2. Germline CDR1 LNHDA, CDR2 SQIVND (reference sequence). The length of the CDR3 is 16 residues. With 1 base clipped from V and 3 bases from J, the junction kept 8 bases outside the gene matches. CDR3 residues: CASSIAGGPGGYEQYF. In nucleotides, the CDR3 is TGTGCCAGTAGTATAGCGGGAGGGCCAGGAGGCTACGAGCAGTACTTC.

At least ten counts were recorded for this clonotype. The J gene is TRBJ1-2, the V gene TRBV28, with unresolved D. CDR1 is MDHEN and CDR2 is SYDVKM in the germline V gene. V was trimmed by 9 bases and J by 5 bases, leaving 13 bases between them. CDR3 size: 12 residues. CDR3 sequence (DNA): TGTGCCAGTACGACTGGGGTTTATGGCTACACCTTC. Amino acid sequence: CASTTGVYGYTF.

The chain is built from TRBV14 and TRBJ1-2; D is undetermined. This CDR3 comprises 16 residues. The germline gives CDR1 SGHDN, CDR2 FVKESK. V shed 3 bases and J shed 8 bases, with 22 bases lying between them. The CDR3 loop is CASSQRSLTRNWGYTF. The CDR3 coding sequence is TGTGCCAGCAGCCAGAGGTCCCTTACGAGGAATTGGGGCTACACCTTC.

This CDR3 reads CASSEETLQPQHF. CDR3 DNA sequence: TGTGCCAGCAGTGAAGAGACACTCCAGCCCCAGCATTTT. J is TRBJ1-5 and V is TRBV2; D not resolved. This CDR3 spans 13 amino acids. The V end was cut by 1 base, the J end by 7 bases, with 8 bases between. Germline CDR1 reads SNHLY; CDR2 reads FYNNEI. The entire variable domain, with the rest obtained from reference TRBV2 and TRBJ1-5, is as follows: EPEVTQTPSHQVTQMGQEVILRCVPISNHLYFYWYRQILGQKVEFLVSFYNNEISEKSEIFDDQFSVERPDGSNFTLKIRSTKLEDSAMYFCASSEETLQPQHFGDGTRLSIL.

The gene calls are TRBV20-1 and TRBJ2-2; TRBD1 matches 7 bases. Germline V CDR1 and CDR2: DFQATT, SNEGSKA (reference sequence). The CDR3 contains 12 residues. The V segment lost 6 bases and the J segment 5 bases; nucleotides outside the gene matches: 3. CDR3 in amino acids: CSALQGTGELFF. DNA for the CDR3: TGCAGTGCCTTACAGGGGACCGGGGAGCTGTTTTTT.

The chain's CDR3 is CASGIQARLITEAFF. The CDR3 nucleotides read TGTGCTAGTGGGATACAGGCCCGCCTGATCACTGAAGCTTTCTTT. The chain is built from TRBV12-5 and TRBJ1-1, with D possibly TRBD1 on 5 matching bases. CDR3 length: 15 residues. The V end lost 6 bases, the J end lost 4 bases, and 18 bases lay between the germline ends. The germline CDR1 and CDR2 sequences are LGHNT and FRNRAP. The entire variable domain, with the rest obtained from reference TRBV12-5 and TRBJ1-1, is as follows: DARVTQTPRHKVTEMGQEVTMRCQPILGHNTVFWYRQTMMQGLELLAYFRNRAPLDDSGMPKDRFSAEMPDATLATLKIQPSEPRDSAVYFCASGIQARLITEAFFGQGTRLTVV.

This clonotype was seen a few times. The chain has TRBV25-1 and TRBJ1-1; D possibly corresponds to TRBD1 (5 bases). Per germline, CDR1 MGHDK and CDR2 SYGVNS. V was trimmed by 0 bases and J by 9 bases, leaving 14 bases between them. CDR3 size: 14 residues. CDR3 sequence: CASSEYIQGRKAFF. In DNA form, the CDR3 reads TGTGCCAGCAGTGAATATATTCAGGGAAGAAAAGCTTTCTTT.

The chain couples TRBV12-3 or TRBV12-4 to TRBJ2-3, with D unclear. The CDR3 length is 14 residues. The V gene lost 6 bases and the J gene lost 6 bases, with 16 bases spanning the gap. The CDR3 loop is CASRLGRLWDTQYF. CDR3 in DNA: TGTGCCAGCAGGCTGGGCAGACTCTGGGATACGCAGTATTTT.

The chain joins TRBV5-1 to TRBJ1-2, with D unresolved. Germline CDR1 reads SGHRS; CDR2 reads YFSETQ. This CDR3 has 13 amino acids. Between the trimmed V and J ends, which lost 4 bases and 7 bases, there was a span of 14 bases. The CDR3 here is CASSTSTSGGYTF. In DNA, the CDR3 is TGCGCCAGCAGCACCTCCACTTCGGGTGGCTACACCTTC.

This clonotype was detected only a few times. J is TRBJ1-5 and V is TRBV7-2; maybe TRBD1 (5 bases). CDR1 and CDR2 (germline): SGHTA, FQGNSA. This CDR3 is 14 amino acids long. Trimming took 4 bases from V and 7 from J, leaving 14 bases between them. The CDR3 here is CASSWGGSGQPQHF. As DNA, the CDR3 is TGTGCCAGCAGCTGGGGGGGATCAGGGCAGCCCCAGCATTTT.

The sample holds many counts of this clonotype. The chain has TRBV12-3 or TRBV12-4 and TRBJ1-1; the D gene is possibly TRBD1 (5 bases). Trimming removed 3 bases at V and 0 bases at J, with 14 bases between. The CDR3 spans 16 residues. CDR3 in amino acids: CASSFDRTSLNTEAFF. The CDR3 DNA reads TGTGCCAGCAGTTTCGACCGGACAAGCTTGAACACTGAAGCTTTCTTT.